This T cell receptor (beta chain) is from a study of cytomegalovirus exposure and HLA in healthy donors. Study at large: Unique TCRs numbering around 85 million, obtained from HLA-typed donors, made up an early data release. Points from the study as a whole: Later analysis demonstrated an association between a missense DCLRE1C variant and TCR beta V- and J-gene trimming. Overall, approximately 150 TCR beta chains were annotated as cytomegalovirus-associated.

In regard to this clone: Its antigen is still unknown.

Researchers ran the PCR with 60 Vbeta and 13 Jbeta primers. Produced via immunoSEQ multiplex PCR; TCRdb's table is partial and in-frame only. The sample consists of 200,000 or so clones, 82% of them appearing once. V lost 2 bases and J lost 7; bases outside the gene matches: 9. CDR3 length: 15 amino acids. Germline CDR1 is SGHTA and CDR2 is FQGNSA. The source material was PBMCs. V is TRBV7-2 and J is TRBJ2-7; 9 bases map to TRBD2. The sequence derives from a boy aged 2 to 10 in good health and CMV-seronegative. In DNA form, the CDR3 reads TGTGCCAGCAGCTTAAGGGCGGGGGGGCCGTGGGAGCAGTACTTC. Encoded protein: CASSLRAGGPWEQYF. Full variable domain (rest looked up from reference TRBV7-2 and TRBJ2-7): GAGVSQSPSNKVTEKGKDVELRCDPISGHTALYWYRQSLGQGLEFLIYFQGNSAPDKSGLPSDRFSAERTGGSVSTLTIQRTQQEDSAVYLCASSLRAGGPWEQYFGPGTRLTVT.